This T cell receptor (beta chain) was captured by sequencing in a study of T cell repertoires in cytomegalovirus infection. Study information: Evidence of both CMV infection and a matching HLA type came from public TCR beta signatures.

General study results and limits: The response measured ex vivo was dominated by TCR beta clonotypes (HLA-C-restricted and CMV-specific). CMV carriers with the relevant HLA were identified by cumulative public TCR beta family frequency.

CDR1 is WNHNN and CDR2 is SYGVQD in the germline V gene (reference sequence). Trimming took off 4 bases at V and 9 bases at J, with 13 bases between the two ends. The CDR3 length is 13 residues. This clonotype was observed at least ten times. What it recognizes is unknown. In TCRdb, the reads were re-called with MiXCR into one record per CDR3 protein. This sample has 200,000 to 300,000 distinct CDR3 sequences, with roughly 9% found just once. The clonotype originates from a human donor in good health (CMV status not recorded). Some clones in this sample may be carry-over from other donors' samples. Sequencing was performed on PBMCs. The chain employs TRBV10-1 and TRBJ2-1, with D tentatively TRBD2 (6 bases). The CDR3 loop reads CASSAQEGSEQFF. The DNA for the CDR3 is TGCGCCAGCAGTGCTCAGGAGGGGAGTGAGCAGTTCTTC.